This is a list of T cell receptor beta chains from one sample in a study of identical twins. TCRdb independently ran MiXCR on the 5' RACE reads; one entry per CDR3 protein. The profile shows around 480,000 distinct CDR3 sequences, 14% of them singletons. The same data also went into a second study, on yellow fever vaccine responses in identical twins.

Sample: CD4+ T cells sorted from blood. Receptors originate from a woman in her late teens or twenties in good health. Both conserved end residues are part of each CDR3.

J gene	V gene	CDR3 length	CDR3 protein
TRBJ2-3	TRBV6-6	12	CASTSGAGGRYF
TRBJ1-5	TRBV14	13	CASRGGEGQPQHF
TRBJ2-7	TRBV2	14	CASSDIPRPYEQYF
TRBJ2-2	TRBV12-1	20	CASSFSQRELPGGLRGAVFF
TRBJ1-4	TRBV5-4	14	CASSLKSVNEKLFF
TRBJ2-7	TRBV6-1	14	CASRAGAGSYEQYF
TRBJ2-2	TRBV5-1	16	CASSLDRQGGTGELFF
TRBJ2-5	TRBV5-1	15	CASMQTGVSQETQYF
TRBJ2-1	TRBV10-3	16	CAISESLAGVGGEQFF
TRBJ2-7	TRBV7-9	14	CASSMRLAGDEQYF
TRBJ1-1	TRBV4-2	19	CASSQDLRQGPPLNTEAFF
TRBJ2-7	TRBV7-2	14	CASRSSGSVHEQYF
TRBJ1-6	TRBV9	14	CASSVAGVNSPLHF
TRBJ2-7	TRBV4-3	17	CASSQAYRGSFSYEQYF
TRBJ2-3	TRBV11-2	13	CASSLGLQSSGYF
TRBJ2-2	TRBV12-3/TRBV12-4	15	CASSQREGSPGELFF
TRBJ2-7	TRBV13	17	CASSLGFASGRTYEQYF
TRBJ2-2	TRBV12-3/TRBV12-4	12	CASSTPTGELFF
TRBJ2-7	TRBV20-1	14	CSARVPESPYEQYF
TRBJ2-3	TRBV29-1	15	CSVNGQGRSTDTQYF
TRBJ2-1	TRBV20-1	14	CSARGPRDFNEQFF
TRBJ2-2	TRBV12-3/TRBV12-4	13	CASSSKGGGELFF
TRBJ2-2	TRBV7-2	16	CASSLDWERGAGELFF
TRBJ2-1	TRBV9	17	CASSPRTSGRSYNEQFF
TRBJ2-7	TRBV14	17	CASSQVNRPGQYYEQYF
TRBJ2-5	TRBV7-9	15	CASSLLGGPQETQYF
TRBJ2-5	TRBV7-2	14	CASSYDRGSETQYF
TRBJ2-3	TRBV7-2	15	CASSSRREAKDTQYF
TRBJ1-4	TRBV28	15	CVSSSTGGTNEKLFF
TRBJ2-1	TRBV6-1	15	CASSPTVTAYNEQFF
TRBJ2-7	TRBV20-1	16	CSASTAGRRFLGEQYF
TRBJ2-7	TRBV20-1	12	CSAQMVSYEQYF
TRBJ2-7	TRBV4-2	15	CASSPPERELGEQYF
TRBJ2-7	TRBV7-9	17	CASSFQPGLQSVREQYF
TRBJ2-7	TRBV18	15	CASSPGLFESYEQYF